The present entry profiles one TCR beta chain with its context. The sample originates from a study of OX40 agonist ivuxolimab in advanced cancers. In the study overall: A mean age of roughly 60 years, range about 23 to 80, was recorded, and over 65% were male.

CDR3 length: 16 amino acids. Trimming cost V 1 base and J 0 bases, with 10 bases left between them. The germline CDR1 and CDR2 sequences are KGHSH and LQKENI. Autoimmune disease history or systemic immunosuppression led to patient exclusion. Clones were read by immunoSEQ multiplex PCR, and TCRdb kept only the in-frame ones, dropping some. The data hold about 24,000 clones, with less than 90% observed a single time. The TCR was taken from an adult with an advanced solid tumor such as melanoma, head and neck, liver or kidney cancer. V and J are TRBV18 and TRBJ1-3; D uncertain. The sample here was CD4+ or CD8+ T cells sorted from blood, taken in a trial of the OX40 agonist ivuxolimab. The CDR3 is CASSPLVEGSGNTIYF. CDR3 in DNA: TGTGCCAGCTCACCACTGGTTGAAGGCTCTGGAAACACCATATATTTT.